What follows describes a single T cell receptor beta chain. The data originate from a study of blood T cell repertoires in COVID-19. The length of the CDR3 is 12 residues. Germline values: CDR1 MDHEN, CDR2 SYDVKM. Trimming cost V 6 bases and J 2 bases, with 8 bases left between them. Measured with immunoSEQ multiplex PCR; TCRdb has only the in-frame clones, and not every one. The table shows approximately 160,000 clones, with approximately 80% occurring only once. The gene calls are TRBV28 and TRBJ2-7; D may be TRBD1 (6 bases). This receptor was obtained from a woman in her forties or fifties who had recovered from COVID-19. The sample was PBMCs or T cells enriched from blood (not recorded which). The CDR3 loop reads CASRGQTYEQYF. CDR3 sequence (DNA): TGTGCCAGCAGAGGACAGACCTACGAGCAGTACTTC.